This TCR beta chain appears in the sequencing data of a study of blood T cell repertoires in COVID-19. Germline values: CDR1 SGHRS, CDR2 YFSETQ. The CDR3 consists of 15 residues. The V end was cut by 0 bases, the J end by 0 bases, with 7 bases between. The table came from immunoSEQ multiplex PCR; TCRdb's copy has only in-frame clones and leaves some out. The table lists some 190,000 clones, 70% to 80% of them singletons. The sequenced material came from PBMCs or T cells enriched from blood (not recorded which). The receptor's source is a man in his fifties or sixties who had been exposed to COVID-19. V and J are TRBV5-1 and TRBJ1-3; D possibly corresponds to TRBD1 (5 bases). CDR3 in DNA: TGCGCCAGCAGCTTGGAGGGGAACTCTGGAAACACCATATATTTT. As protein: CASSLEGNSGNTIYF.